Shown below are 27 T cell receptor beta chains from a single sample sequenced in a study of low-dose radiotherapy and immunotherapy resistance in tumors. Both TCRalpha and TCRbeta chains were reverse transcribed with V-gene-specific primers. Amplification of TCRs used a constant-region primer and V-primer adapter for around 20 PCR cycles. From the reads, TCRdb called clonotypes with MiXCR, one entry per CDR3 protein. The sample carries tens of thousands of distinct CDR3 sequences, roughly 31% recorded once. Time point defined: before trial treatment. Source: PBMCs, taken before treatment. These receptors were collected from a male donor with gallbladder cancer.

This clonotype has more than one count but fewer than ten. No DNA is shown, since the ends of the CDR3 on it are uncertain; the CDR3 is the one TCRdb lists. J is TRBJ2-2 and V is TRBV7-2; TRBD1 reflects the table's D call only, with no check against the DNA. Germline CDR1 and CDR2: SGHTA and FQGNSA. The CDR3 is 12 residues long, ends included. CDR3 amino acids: CASSLEGELFFF.

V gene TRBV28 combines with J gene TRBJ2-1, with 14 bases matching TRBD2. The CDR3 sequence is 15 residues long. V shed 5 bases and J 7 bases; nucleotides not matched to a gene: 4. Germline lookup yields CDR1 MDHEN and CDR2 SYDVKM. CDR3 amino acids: CASSPTSGGANEQFF. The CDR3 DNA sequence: TGTGCCAGCAGTCCGACTAGCGGGGGGGCGAATGAGCAGTTCTTC.

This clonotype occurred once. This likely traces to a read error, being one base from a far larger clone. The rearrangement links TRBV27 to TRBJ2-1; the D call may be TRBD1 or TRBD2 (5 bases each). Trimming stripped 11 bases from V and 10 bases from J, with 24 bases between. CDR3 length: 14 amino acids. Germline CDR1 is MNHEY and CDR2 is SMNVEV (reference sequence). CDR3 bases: TGTGCCGCCGAGGGGCTCCACCCTTGGAACGAGCAGTTCTTC. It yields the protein CAAEGLHPWNEQFF.

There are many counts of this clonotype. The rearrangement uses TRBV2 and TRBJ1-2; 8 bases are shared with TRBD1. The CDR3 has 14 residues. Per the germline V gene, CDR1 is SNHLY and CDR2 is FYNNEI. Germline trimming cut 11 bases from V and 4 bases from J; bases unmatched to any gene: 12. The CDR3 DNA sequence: TGTGCCGGGGGGGGGGCAGGGGGCACCTATGGCTACACCTTC. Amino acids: CAGGGAGGTYGYTF.

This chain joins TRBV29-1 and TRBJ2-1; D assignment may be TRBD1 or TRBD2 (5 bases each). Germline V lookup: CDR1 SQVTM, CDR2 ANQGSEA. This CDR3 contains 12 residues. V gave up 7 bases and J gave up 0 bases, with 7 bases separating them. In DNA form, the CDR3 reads TGCAGCGGGGGGAGCTCCTACAATGAGCAGTTCTTC. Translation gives CSGGSSYNEQFF.

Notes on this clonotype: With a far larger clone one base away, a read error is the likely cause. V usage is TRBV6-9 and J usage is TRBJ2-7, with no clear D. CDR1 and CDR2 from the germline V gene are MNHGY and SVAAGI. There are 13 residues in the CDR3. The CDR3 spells CASSEKRVSEQCF. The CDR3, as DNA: TGCGCCAGCAGTGAAAAAAGGGTTTCCGAGCAGTGCTTC.

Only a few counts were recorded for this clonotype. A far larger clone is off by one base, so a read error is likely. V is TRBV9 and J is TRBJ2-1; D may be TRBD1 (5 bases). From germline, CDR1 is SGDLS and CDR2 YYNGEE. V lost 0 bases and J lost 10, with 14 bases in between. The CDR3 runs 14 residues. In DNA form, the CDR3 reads TGTGCCAGCAGCGTAGATGGGGCAGCCTACGAGCAGTTCTTC. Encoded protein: CASSVDGAAYEQFF.

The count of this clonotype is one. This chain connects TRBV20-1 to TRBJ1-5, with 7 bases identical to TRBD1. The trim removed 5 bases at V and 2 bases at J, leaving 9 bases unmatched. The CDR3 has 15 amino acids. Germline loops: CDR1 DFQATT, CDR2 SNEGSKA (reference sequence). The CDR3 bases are TGCAGTGCTGGGCAGGGGGGAATTGGCAATCAGCCCCAGCATTTT. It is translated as CSAGQGGIGNQPQHF.

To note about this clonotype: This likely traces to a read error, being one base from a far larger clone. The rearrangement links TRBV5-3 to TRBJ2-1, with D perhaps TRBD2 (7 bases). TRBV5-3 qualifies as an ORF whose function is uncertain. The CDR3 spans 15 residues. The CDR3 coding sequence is TGTGCCAGCAGCTACGTAAGGGGGGGAGGATACGAGCAGTTCTTC. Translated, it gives CASSYVRGGGYEQFF.

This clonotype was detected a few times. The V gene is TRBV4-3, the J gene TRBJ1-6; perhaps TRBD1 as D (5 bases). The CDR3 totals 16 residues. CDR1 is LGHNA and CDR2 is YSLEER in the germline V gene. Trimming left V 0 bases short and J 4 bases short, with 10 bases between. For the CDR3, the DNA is TGCGCCAGCAGCCAAGATGGTGCAGGGTATAATTCACCCCTCCACTTT. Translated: CASSQDGAGYNSPLHF.

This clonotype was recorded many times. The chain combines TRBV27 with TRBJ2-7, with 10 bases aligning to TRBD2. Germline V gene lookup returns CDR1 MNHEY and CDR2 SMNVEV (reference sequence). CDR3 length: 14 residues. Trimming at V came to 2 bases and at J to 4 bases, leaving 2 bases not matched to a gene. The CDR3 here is CASSLGLAVYEQYF. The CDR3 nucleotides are TGTGCCAGCAGTTTAGGACTAGCGGTATACGAGCAGTACTTC.

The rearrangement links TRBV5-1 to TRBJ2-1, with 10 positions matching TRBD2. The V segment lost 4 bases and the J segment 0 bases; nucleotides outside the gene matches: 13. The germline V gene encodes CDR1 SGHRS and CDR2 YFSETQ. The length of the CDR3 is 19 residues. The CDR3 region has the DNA TGCGCCAGCAGCCCTAGAAGTACTAGCGGGGCCAGCTCCTACAATGAGCAGTTCTTC. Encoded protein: CASSPRSTSGASSYNEQFF.

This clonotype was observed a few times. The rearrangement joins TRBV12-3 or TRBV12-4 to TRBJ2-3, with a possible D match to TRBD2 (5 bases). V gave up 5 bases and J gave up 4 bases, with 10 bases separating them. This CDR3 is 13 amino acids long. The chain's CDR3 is CASSPGLSDTQYF. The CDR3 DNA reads TGTGCCAGCAGTCCCGGACTTTCAGATACGCAGTATTTT.

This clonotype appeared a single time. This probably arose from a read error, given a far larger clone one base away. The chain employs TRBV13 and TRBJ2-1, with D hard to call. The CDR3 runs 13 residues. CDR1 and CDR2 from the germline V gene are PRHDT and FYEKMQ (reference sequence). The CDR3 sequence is CAGSPPSRDEQFF. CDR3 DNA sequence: TGTGCCGGCAGCCCTCCCAGTCGGGATGAGCAGTTCTTC.

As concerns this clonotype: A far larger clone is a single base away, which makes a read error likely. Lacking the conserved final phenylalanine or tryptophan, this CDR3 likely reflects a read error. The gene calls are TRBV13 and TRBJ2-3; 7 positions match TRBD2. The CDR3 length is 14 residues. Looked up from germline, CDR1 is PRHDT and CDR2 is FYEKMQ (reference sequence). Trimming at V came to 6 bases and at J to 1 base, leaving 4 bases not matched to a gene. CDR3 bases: TGTGCCAGCAGTCAAAGCGGGGGCACAGATACGCAGTATCTT. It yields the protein CASSQSGGTDTQYL.

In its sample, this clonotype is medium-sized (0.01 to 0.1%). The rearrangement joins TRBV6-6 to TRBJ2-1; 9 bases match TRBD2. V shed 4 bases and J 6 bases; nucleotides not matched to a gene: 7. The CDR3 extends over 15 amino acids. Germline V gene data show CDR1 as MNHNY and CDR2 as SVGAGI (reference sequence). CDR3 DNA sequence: TGTGCCAGCAGTTCCCCTAGCGGGAACCCCAATGAGCAGTTCTTC. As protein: CASSSPSGNPNEQFF.

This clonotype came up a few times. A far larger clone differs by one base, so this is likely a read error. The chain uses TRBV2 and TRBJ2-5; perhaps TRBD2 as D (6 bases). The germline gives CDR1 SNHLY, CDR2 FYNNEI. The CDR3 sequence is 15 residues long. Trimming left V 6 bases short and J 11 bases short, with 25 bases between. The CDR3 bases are TGTGCCAGCAGCGCCCGACTAGTCTCCTACAATGAGCAGTACTTC. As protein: CASSARLVSYNEQYF.

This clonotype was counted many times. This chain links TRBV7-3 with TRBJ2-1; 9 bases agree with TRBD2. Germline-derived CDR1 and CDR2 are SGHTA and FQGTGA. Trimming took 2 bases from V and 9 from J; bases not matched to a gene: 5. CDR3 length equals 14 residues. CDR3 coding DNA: TGTGCCAGCAGCTTAGGGCTAGCGGGAAGTGAGCAGTTCTTC. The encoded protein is CASSLGLAGSEQFF.

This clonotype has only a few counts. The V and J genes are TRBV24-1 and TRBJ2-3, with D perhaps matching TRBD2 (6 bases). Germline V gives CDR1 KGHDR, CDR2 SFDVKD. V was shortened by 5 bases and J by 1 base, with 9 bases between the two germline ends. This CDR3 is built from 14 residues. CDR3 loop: CATSAIAGTDTQYF. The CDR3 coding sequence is TGTGCCACCAGTGCAATAGCGGGCACAGATACGCAGTATTTT.

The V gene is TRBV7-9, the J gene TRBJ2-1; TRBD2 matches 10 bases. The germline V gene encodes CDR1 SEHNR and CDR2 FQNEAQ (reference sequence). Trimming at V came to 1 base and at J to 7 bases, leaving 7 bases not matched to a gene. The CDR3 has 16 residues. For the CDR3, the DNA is TGTGCCAGCAGCTTAGTTAGCCTAGCGGGAGTGAATGAGCAGTTCTTC. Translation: CASSLVSLAGVNEQFF. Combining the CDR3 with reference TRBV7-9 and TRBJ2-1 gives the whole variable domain DTGVSQNPRHKITKRGQNVTFRCDPISEHNRLYWYRQTLGQGPEFLTYFQNEAQLEKSRLLSDRFSAERPKGSFSTLEIQRTEQGDSAMYLCASSLVSLAGVNEQFFGPGTRLTVL.

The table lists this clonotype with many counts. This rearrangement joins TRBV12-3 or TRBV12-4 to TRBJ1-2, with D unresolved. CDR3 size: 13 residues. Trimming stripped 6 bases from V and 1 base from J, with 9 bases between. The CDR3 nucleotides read TGTGCCAGCAGCACTCAGAGTAACTATGGCTACACCTTC. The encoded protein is CASSTQSNYGYTF.

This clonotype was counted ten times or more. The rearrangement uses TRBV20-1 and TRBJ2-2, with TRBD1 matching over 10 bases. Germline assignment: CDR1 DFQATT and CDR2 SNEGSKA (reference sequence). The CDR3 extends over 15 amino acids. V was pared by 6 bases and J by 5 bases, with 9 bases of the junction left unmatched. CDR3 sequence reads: CSAPGQGIKTGELFF. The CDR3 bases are TGCAGTGCACCGGGACAGGGGATTAAAACCGGGGAGCTGTTTTTT.

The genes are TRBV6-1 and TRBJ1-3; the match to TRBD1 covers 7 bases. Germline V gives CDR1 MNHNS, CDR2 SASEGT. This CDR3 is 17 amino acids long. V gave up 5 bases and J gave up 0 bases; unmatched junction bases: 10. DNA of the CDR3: TGTGCCAGCAGTTCGGGACAGAGTAACCTCTCTGGAAACACCATATATTTT. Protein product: CASSSGQSNLSGNTIYF.

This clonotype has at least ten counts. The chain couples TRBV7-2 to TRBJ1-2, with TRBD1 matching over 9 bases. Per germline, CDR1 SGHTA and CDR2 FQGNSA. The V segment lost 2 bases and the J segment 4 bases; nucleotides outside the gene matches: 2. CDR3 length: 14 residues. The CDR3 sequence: CASSLKTGGYGYTF. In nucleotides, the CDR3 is TGTGCCAGCAGCTTAAAGACAGGGGGCTATGGCTACACCTTC.

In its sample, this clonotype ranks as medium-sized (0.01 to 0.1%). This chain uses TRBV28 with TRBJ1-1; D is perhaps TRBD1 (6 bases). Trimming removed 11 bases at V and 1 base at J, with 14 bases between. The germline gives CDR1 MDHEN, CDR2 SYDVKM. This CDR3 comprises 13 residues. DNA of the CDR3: TGTGCCTCCAGGGGACACTCGAACACTGAAGCTTTCTTT. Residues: CASRGHSNTEAFF.

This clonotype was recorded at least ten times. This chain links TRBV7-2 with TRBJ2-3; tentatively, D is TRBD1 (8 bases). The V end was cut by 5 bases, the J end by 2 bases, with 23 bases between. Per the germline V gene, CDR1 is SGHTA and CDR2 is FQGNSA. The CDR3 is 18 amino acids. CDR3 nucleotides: TGTGCCAGCAGCCCTACAGGGGGACTACCCGTCCCCACAGATACGCAGTATTTT. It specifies CASSPTGGLPVPTDTQYF.

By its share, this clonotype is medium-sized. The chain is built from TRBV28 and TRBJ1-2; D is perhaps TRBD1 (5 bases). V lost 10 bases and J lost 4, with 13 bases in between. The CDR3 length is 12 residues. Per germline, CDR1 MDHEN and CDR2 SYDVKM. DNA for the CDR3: TGTGCCACCCTGGGGGGGGGCTATGGCTACACCTTC. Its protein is CATLGGGYGYTF.